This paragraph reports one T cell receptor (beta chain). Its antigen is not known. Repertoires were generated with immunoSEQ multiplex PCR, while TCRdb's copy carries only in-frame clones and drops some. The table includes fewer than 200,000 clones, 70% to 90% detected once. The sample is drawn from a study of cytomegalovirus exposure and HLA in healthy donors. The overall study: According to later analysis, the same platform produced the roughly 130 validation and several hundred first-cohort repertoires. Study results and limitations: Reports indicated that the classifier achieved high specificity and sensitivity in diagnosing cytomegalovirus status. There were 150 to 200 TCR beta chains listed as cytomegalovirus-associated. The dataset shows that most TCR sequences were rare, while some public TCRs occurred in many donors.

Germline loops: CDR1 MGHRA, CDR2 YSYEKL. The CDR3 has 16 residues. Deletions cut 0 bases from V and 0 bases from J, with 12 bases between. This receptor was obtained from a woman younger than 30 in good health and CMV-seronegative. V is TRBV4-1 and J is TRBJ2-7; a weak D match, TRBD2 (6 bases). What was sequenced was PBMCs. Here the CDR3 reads CASSQDWASDSYEQYF. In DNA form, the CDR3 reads TGCGCCAGCAGCCAAGACTGGGCTAGCGACTCCTACGAGCAGTACTTC.